Presented here are 7 T cell receptor beta chains from one specimen sequenced in a study of shared clonotypes between healthy human individuals. Repertoires were generated with immunoSEQ multiplex PCR, while TCRdb's copy carries only in-frame clones and drops some. The table lists hundreds of thousands of clones, roughly four fifths of them singletons. Sequences were obtained from PBMCs. These TCRs come from a woman in her 40s in good health. Some clones in this sample may be carry-over from other donors' samples.

This chain links TRBV6-5 with TRBJ1-2; D is possibly TRBD1 (6 bases). With 8 bases removed from V and 6 bases from J, the gap between germline ends came to 16 bases. The germline CDR1 and CDR2 sequences are MNHEY and SVGAGI. The CDR3 is 13 amino acids. The CDR3 loop is CASYPPTGNGYTF. The CDR3, as DNA: TGTGCCAGCTACCCGCCTACAGGGAATGGCTACACCTTC.

The chain joins TRBV11-2 to TRBJ2-2; a weak D match, TRBD2 (6 bases). Germline CDR1 SGHAT, CDR2 FQNNGV. Trimming took off 1 base at V and 6 bases at J, with 18 bases between the two ends. The CDR3 loop spans 17 amino acids. The CDR3 DNA reads TGTGCCAGCAGCTTAGGCCTAGCGATGGGGGTAGCCGGGGAGCTGTTTTTT. Translated: CASSLGLAMGVAGELFF.

The genes are TRBV6-1 and TRBJ2-7; D assignment may be TRBD1 or TRBD2 (5 bases each). V gave up 4 bases and J gave up 0 bases, with 19 bases separating them. The CDR3 length is 17 residues. CDR1 MNHNS and CDR2 SASEGT come from the germline V gene. The CDR3 nucleotides are TGTGCCAGCAGTGCCCTGAGGGACCTAAGGAGCTCCTACGAGCAGTACTTC. Protein: CASSALRDLRSSYEQYF.

The gene calls are TRBV19 and TRBJ2-7, with 8 bases that match TRBD2. CDR1 and CDR2 (germline): LNHDA, SQIVND (reference sequence). The CDR3 covers 15 residues. After removal of 3 bases from V and 2 bases from J, the junction contained 6 bases not matched to a gene. CDR3 in DNA: TGTGCCAGTAGTATTGGGCGGGGGGACACCTACGAGCAGTACTTC. This codes for CASSIGRGDTYEQYF.

With regard to this clone: This is likely an artifact of a read error, given a far larger clone one base away. The rearrangement uses TRBV5-1 and TRBJ1-5, with D perhaps TRBD1 (5 bases). CDR3 length equals 13 residues. Germline loops: CDR1 SGHRS, CDR2 YFSETQ. The CDR3: CASSRDGGQPKHF. DNA for the CDR3: TGCGCCAGCAGCCGGGACGGGGGTCAGCCCAAGCATTTT.

V usage is TRBV11-2 and J usage is TRBJ1-2; 7 nucleotides agree with TRBD1. CDR1 SGHAT and CDR2 FQNNGV come from the germline V gene. V shed 5 bases and J 8 bases; nucleotides not matched to a gene: 11. The CDR3 has 14 amino acids. The CDR3 DNA reads as TGTGCCAGCAGCGCCATAGCGGACAGGAGAGGCTACACCTTC. Translated: CASSAIADRRGYTF.

The chain joins TRBV9 to TRBJ2-3; TRBD1 might be the D (5 bases). V was shortened by 3 bases and J by 0 bases, with 11 bases between the two germline ends. The CDR3 is 15 residues long. CDR1 is SGDLS and CDR2 is YYNGEE in the germline V gene. The CDR3 protein is CASSASTDSTDTQYF. CDR3 sequence (DNA): TGTGCCAGCAGCGCCTCGACAGATAGCACAGATACGCAGTATTTT. Together with reference TRBV9 and TRBJ2-3, the CDR3 gives the full variable domain: DSGVTQTPKHLITATGQRVTLRCSPRSGDLSVYWYQQSLDQGLQFLIQYYNGEERAKGNILERFSAQQFPDLHSELNLSSLELGDSALYFCASSASTDSTDTQYFGPGTRLTVL.